These T cell receptor beta chains were read from a single sample in a study of blood T cell repertoires in COVID-19. Method: immunoSEQ multiplex PCR; TCRdb's copy keeps in-frame clones and lacks some. In the table there are 200,000 to 250,000 clones, 90% to 95% of which are singletons. Sequencing used PBMCs or T cells enriched from blood (not recorded which). Every receptor here comes from a woman between 18 and 29 years old who had recovered from COVID-19. The CDR3 runs from the conserved cysteine through the conserved F or W. A D gene is named only where the DNA matches it firmly. Size is omitted from some rows. Given values are once, few, many or a class for expanded clones.

>TRBJ2-7|TRBV6-5|TRBD1|NA
TGTGCCAGCAATTCCGGGACAGCGGCCGCCTACGAGCAGTACTTC
CASNSGTAAAYEQYF
>TRBJ2-1|TRBV6-4|TRBD1|few
TGTGCCAGCAGTGAGACAGGGGGCTCCTACAATGAGCAGTTCTTC
CASSETGGSYNEQFF
>TRBJ1-2|TRBV19|TRBD1|NA
TGTGCCAGTAGTACGGGACAGAGATTGGGCTACACCTTC
CASSTGQRLGYTF
>TRBJ1-1|TRBV19|NA|NA
TGTGCCAGTAGTATGGGACTTAAACAGATCCTATACATGAACACTGAAGCTTTCTTT
CASSMGLKQILYMNTEAFF
>TRBJ1-1|TRBV5-1|TRBD1|NA
TGCGCCAGCACCAATAGACAGGGCGGTAACACTGAAGCTTTCTTT
CASTNRQGGNTEAFF
>TRBJ2-1|TRBV19|TRBD2|NA
TGTGCCAGTAGGCGGGGACTAGCGGTAACCTACAATGAGCAGTTCTTC
CASRRGLAVTYNEQFF
>TRBJ1-2|TRBV7-6|TRBD1|NA
TGTGCCAGCAGCCCCAAGGGCCACGACCGGGACAGGAAGAACTATGGCTACACCTTC
CASSPKGHDRDRKNYGYTF
>TRBJ1-5|TRBV28|NA|NA
TGTGCCAGCAGTCCCCTTGGGCAGGAGGGCAATCAGCCCCAGCATTTT
CASSPLGQEGNQPQHF
>TRBJ2-4|TRBV3-1/TRBV3-2|TRBD2|NA
TGTGCCAGCAGCCAGGGACTAGCGGGGCTTAAAAACATTCAGTACTTC
CASSQGLAGLKNIQYF
>TRBJ2-5|TRBV5-8|TRBD1|NA
TGTGCCAGCAGCGTCGGACAGGGGGTCGCAGAGACCCAGTACTTC
CASSVGQGVAETQYF
>TRBJ1-5|TRBV9|NA|NA
TGTGCCAGCAGCGCAGGGCCTCTTGAACAGGGCTGGCCCCAGCATTTT
CASSAGPLEQGWPQHF
>TRBJ2-1|TRBV19|NA|NA
TGTGCCAGTAGTTTGGGGGGTGAGCAGTTCTTC
CASSLGGEQFF
>TRBJ1-1|TRBV6-5|TRBD1|NA
TGTGCCAGCAAACGGACAGGGGAGAACACTGAAGCTTTCTTT
CASKRTGENTEAFF
>TRBJ2-5|TRBV19|NA|NA
TGTGCCAGTAGCACGACAGGTGGGCGGGAGACCCAGTACTTC
CASSTTGGRETQYF
>TRBJ1-1|TRBV6-2/TRBV6-3|TRBD1|NA
TGTGCCAGCAGTTACAACGACAGGGGGAACACTGAAGCTTTCTTT
CASSYNDRGNTEAFF
>TRBJ1-1|TRBV28|NA|NA
TGTGCCAGCAGCCAGGGTTTTGGCACTGAAGCTTTCTTT
CASSQGFGTEAFF
>TRBJ1-5|TRBV6-1|NA|NA
TGTGCCAGCAGTGAAAACGGTCCTAATCAGCCCCAGCATTTT
CASSENGPNQPQHF
>TRBJ2-2|TRBV7-8|NA|NA
TGTGCCAGCAGCTCCTCCAGGGTCCTCGCCGGGGAGCTGTTTTTT
CASSSSRVLAGELFF
>TRBJ2-7|TRBV4-1|NA|NA
TGCGCCAGCAGCCAAGGCCTGAGGGAATACGAGCAGTACTTC
CASSQGLREYEQYF
>TRBJ1-5|TRBV9|NA|NA
TGTGCCAGCAGCCCCGGCGGTGGGCAGCCCCAGCATTTT
CASSPGGGQPQHF
>TRBJ1-5|TRBV18|NA|NA
TGTGCCAGCTCACTCGACAGAAATCAGCCCCAGCATTTT
CASSLDRNQPQHF
>TRBJ2-7|TRBV12-3/TRBV12-4|NA|once
TGTGCCAGCAGTTTGGAGGTAACGGCGAAGCAGTACTTC
CASSLEVTAKQYF
>TRBJ2-7|TRBV3-1/TRBV3-2|TRBD2|NA
TGTGCCAGCAGCCAACATAGCGGGAGGCCCCCTCTCGAGCAGTACTTC
CASSQHSGRPPLEQYF
>TRBJ1-3|TRBV19|NA|once
TGTGCCAGTAGTTCCTTTGTGGCCCCTGGAAACACCATATATTTT
CASSSFVAPGNTIYF
>TRBJ1-5|TRBV19|NA|NA
TGTGCCAGTAGTATAGAGGCAGGGTCAAATCAGCCCCAGCATTTT
CASSIEAGSNQPQHF
>TRBJ1-1|TRBV6-5|NA|few
TGTGCCAGCTCCCTCCTTACTAACACTGAAGCTTTCTTT
CASSLLTNTEAFF
>TRBJ1-5|TRBV10-3|TRBD1|NA
TGTGCCATCAGTAGCCAGGGGGCAGGCAATCAGCCCCAGCATTTT
CAISSQGAGNQPQHF
>TRBJ1-4|TRBV6-5|NA|NA
TGTGCCAGCATGAGACTTAATGAAAAACTGTTTTTT
CASMRLNEKLFF
>TRBJ1-1|TRBV5-5|NA|NA
TGTGCCAGCAGCGTCCGGAGGGCGCCTGAAGCTTTCTTT
CASSVRRAPEAFF
>TRBJ1-3|TRBV7-9|NA|NA
TGTGCCAGCAGCTTAGATATAACGGGAGGAGGAAACACCATATATTTT
CASSLDITGGGNTIYF
>TRBJ1-2|TRBV6-5|NA|NA
TGTGCCAGCAGTTACAGTCCCAGGGCTAACTATGGCTACACCTTC
CASSYSPRANYGYTF
>TRBJ1-1|TRBV9|NA|NA
TGTGCCAGCAGCGTCGACTTGAACACTGAAGCTTTCTTT
CASSVDLNTEAFF
>TRBJ1-2|TRBV11-1|NA|NA
TGTGCCAGCAGCTTGATTAGAAGTAACTATGGCTACACCTTC
CASSLIRSNYGYTF
>TRBJ2-2|TRBV5-1|NA|NA
TGCGCCAGCAGCCCGGGTGGCAGAAACACCGGGGAGCTGTTTTTT
CASSPGGRNTGELFF
>TRBJ1-4|TRBV4-3|NA|NA
TGCGCCAGCAGCCAAGTTCGCCCAGGGGCAACTAATGAAAAACTGTTTTTT
CASSQVRPGATNEKLFF
>TRBJ1-5|TRBV3-1/TRBV3-2|NA|once
TGTGCCAGCAGCCAAGATTCAGGAGGAGGTCAGCCCCAGCATTTT
CASSQDSGGGQPQHF